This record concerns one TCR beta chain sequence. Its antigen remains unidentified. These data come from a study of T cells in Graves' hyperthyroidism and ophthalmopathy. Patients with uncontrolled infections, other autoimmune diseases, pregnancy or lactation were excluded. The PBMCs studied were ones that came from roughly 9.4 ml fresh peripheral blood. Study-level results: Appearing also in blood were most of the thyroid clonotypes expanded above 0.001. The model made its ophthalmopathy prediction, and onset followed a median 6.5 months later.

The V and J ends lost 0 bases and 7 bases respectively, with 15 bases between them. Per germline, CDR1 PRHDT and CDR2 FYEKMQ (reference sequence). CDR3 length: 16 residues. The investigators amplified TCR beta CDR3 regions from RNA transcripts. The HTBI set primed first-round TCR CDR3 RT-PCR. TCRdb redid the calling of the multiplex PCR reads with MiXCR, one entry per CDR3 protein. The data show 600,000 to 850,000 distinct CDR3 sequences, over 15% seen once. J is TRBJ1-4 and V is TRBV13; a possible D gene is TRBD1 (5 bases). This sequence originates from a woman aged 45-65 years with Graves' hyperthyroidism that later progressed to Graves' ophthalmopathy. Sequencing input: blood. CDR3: CASSLGGLTTGEKLFF. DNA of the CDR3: TGTGCCAGCAGCTTAGGAGGGCTTACTACAGGTGAAAAACTGTTTTTT.